Sequencing of this T cell receptor beta chain was carried out in a study of shared clonotypes between healthy human individuals. Study-wide findings and caveats: In having few donors, the study represented limited genetic and exposure-history diversity. In general, naive subsets displayed greater estimated richness than memory subsets did. Expectations were that clonotype sharing among donors would be affected by sequencing depth.

Across several immunoSEQ plates, the genomic DNA of each subset was split evenly. The data were produced by immunoSEQ multiplex PCR, yet TCRdb's version contains in-frame clones alone and is incomplete. This sample has millions of clones, with 90% to 95% found just once. Comments on this clone: The antigen remains unidentified. The same CDR3 arises from other DNA sequences in this sample as well.

The CDR3 sequence is 13 residues long. From germline, CDR1 is SGHRS and CDR2 YFSETQ. Trimming left V 5 bases short and J 0 bases short, with 9 bases between. This receptor was identified in a man aged 18 to 29 in good health. The chain recombines TRBV5-1 with TRBJ2-7, with D possibly being TRBD1 (5 bases). Material: naive CD4+ T cells sorted from blood. Subset in this sample: CD45RA+ positively selected. DNA of the CDR3: TGCGCCAGCAGTTCGGACAACTCCTACGAGCAGTACTTC. It encodes CASSSDNSYEQYF.